The present TCR beta chain was sequenced within a study of control samples from healthy donors and cancer patients. Clones were read by immunoSEQ multiplex PCR, and TCRdb kept only the in-frame ones, dropping some. Of 88,000 or so clones in the sample, approximately 94% are singletons; the top ten hold about 5%. CDR1 is LNHDA, CDR2 SQIVND, per germline (reference sequence). Trimming removed 2 bases from V and 5 bases from J, with 13 bases in between. The CDR3 has 15 amino acids. Sequencing was carried out using blood. The chain carries TRBV19 and TRBJ1-5; D remains ambiguous. This receptor was obtained from a young woman in good health. The CDR3 DNA is TGTGCCAGTAGTATAAGTGGAGGGAGGGATCAGCCCCAGCATTTT. It is translated as CASSISGGRDQPQHF. The full variable domain, its missing parts supplied by reference TRBV19 and TRBJ1-5, is DGGITQSPKYLFRKEGQNVTLSCEQNLNHDAMYWYRQDPGQGLRLIYYSQIVNDFQKGDIAEGYSVSREKKESFPLTVTSAQKNPTAFYLCASSISGGRDQPQHFGDGTRLSIL.